Below are 21 T cell receptor beta chains sequenced from a single sample in a study of T cells in Graves' hyperthyroidism and ophthalmopathy. There were TCR beta CDR3 regions amplified from RNA transcripts. TCR CDR3 regions were first amplified by RT-PCR with HTBI primers. TCRdb independently ran MiXCR on the multiplex PCR reads; one entry per CDR3 protein. The sample lists 750,000 to 900,000 distinct CDR3 sequences; roughly 37% were seen once. Sequencing used blood. The receptors here all came from a man between 18 and 35 years old with Graves' hyperthyroidism.

Of note for this clonotype: A much larger clone differs by one base, so this may be a read error. This chain joins TRBV19 and TRBJ1-2, with TRBD1 as a possible D gene (5 bases). Germline lookup yields CDR1 LNHDA and CDR2 SQIVND (reference sequence). Trimming left V 7 bases short and J 8 bases short, with 14 bases between. The CDR3 runs to 12 residues. The chain's CDR3 is CASMAGPIGYTF. The CDR3 DNA is TGTGCCAGTATGGCAGGGCCTATCGGCTACACCTTC.

The chain carries TRBV11-2 and TRBJ2-5; TRBD2 matches at 9 bases. With 7 bases clipped from V and 2 bases from J, the junction kept 14 bases outside the gene matches. Germline CDR1 is SGHAT and CDR2 is FQNNGV. The CDR3 totals 17 residues. Here the CDR3 reads CASTLREFAGGQETQYF. The CDR3 DNA is TGTGCCAGCACCTTGAGGGAGTTCGCGGGGGGGCAAGAGACCCAGTACTTC.

In its sample, this clonotype was seen a few times. The genes are TRBV9 and TRBJ1-1; D not certain. V dropped 3 bases and J dropped 4 bases, with 13 bases sitting between them. The germline CDR1 and CDR2 sequences are SGDLS and YYNGEE. CDR3 length: 14 residues. CDR3 amino acids: CASSGLTRGTEAFF. DNA of the CDR3: TGTGCCAGCAGCGGACTAACGCGAGGCACTGAAGCTTTCTTT.

This clonotype was counted at least ten times. The genes are TRBV29-1 and TRBJ2-5; unclear D gene. Germline loops: CDR1 SQVTM, CDR2 ANQGSEA. The CDR3 sequence is 12 residues long. V dropped 3 bases and J dropped 5 bases, with 10 bases sitting between them. The CDR3 bases are TGCAGCGTTGAGGGGTATTGGGAGACCCAGTACTTC. This sequence encodes CSVEGYWETQYF.

The J gene is TRBJ2-7, the V gene TRBV7-6; no clear D. CDR1 is SGHVS, CDR2 FNYEAQ, per germline. V was trimmed by 5 bases and J by 2 bases, leaving 19 bases between them. The CDR3 contains 16 residues. The CDR3 sequence: CASSQDSGRFTYEQYF. As DNA, the CDR3 is TGTGCCAGCAGCCAAGATTCCGGAAGATTCACCTACGAGCAGTACTTC. The full variable domain, in which reference TRBV7-6 and TRBJ2-7 provide the parts outside the CDR3, is GAGVSQSPRYKVTKRGQDVALRCDPISGHVSLYWYRQALGQGPEFLTYFNYEAQQDKSGLPNDRFSAERPEGSISTLTIQRTEQRDSAMYRCASSQDSGRFTYEQYFGPGTRLTVT.

This clonotype was detected ten times or more. Written as DNA, the CDR3 is TGTGCCAGCAGCCCTCCTCAAGGGTACGAGCAGTACTTC. It specifies CASSPPQGYEQYF. The genes are TRBV9 and TRBJ2-7; D gene uncertain. CDR1 SGDLS and CDR2 YYNGEE come from the germline V gene. V lost 4 bases, J lost 4 bases, and 12 bases lay in between. The CDR3 covers 13 residues.

This chain links TRBV2 with TRBJ2-5, with 16 nucleotides matching TRBD2. Germline trimming cut 8 bases from V and 4 bases from J; bases unmatched to any gene: 7. CDR3 size: 16 residues. Germline-derived CDR1 and CDR2 are SNHLY and FYNNEI. As DNA, the CDR3 is TGTGCCAGCGCCACGGGACTAGCGGGAGGGGTAGAGACCCAGTACTTC. Amino acid sequence: CASATGLAGGVETQYF. The whole variable domain, remainder taken from reference TRBV2 and TRBJ2-5, is EPEVTQTPSHQVTQMGQEVILRCVPISNHLYFYWYRQILGQKVEFLVSFYNNEISEKSEIFDDQFSVERPDGSNFTLKIRSTKLEDSAMYFCASATGLAGGVETQYFGPGTRLLVL.

At least ten counts were recorded for this clonotype. The chain employs TRBV7-8 and TRBJ2-5; 9 nucleotides line up with TRBD2. The germline V gene has CDR1 SGHVS and CDR2 FQNEAQ. The V and J ends lost 0 bases and 4 bases, in that order; junction bases with no gene match: 3. The CDR3 length is 15 residues. CDR3 protein: CASSLAQRGAETQYF. Written as DNA, the CDR3 is TGTGCCAGCAGCTTAGCCCAGCGGGGGGCAGAGACCCAGTACTTC.

For the CDR3, the DNA is TGTGCCAGCAGCCCCTCCCTCGCCGGGGGGGCCATGGACGGAAAACTGTTTTTT. Translation: CASSPSLAGGAMDGKLFF. This chain joins TRBV7-9 and TRBJ1-4, with TRBD1 as a possible D gene (6 bases). V was shortened by 5 bases and J by 10 bases, with 29 bases between the two germline ends. Looked up from germline, CDR1 is SEHNR and CDR2 is FQNEAQ (reference sequence). CDR3 length: 18 amino acids.

The rearrangement links TRBV10-3 to TRBJ2-7; D ambiguous. The germline gives CDR1 ENHRY, CDR2 SYGVKD. The V and J ends lost 11 bases and 0 bases respectively, with 26 bases between them. The CDR3 contains 17 residues. The CDR3 bases are TGTGCCCGCCCTAGGGAAGGTCTCGCAGGTCGCTCCTACGAGCAGTACTTC. Encoded protein: CARPREGLAGRSYEQYF.

The sample holds many counts of this clonotype. The chain is built from TRBV24-1 and TRBJ1-2, with 11 positions matching TRBD1. Unmatched junction bases numbered 4, after V lost 3 bases and J lost 5 bases. In germline, CDR1 is KGHDR, CDR2 SFDVKD. The CDR3 runs 15 residues. CDR3 sequence reads: CATSDPRDRGYGYTF. DNA of the CDR3: TGTGCCACCAGTGATCCCCGGGACAGGGGGTATGGCTACACCTTC.

To note about this clonotype: The conserved phenylalanine or tryptophan normally closing the CDR3 is absent here, so this likely arose from a read error. The genes are TRBV2 and TRBJ1-2, with 10 bases identical to TRBD1. Germline CDR1 is SNHLY and CDR2 is FYNNEI. There are 17 residues in the CDR3. V dropped 3 bases and J dropped 7; count of bases not matched to a gene: 14. The CDR3 is CASSDRDRGGGDRGYTI. The CDR3 DNA sequence: TGTGCCAGCAGTGATCGGGACAGGGGTGGGGGAGATCGTGGCTACACCATC.

In DNA, the CDR3 is TGCGCCAGCAGCCACCCCGGGACAGGCCAGAACACTGAAGCTTTCTTT. Its protein product is CASSHPGTGQNTEAFF. V is TRBV4-1 and J is TRBJ1-1; TRBD1 matches 8 bases. With V trimmed by 3 bases and J by 1 base, 7 bases remained unmatched. Germline CDR1 reads MGHRA; CDR2 reads YSYEKL. The CDR3 runs 16 residues.

This clonotype has a count of ten or more. This chain uses TRBV10-3 with TRBJ1-4; 9 bases align to TRBD1. The CDR3 is made up of 16 amino acids. V was pared by 8 bases and J by 0 bases, with 7 bases of the junction left unmatched. Germline-derived CDR1 and CDR2 are ENHRY and SYGVKD. The CDR3 DNA follows: TGTGCCATCGGGTCCCGGGACAGGGCAACTAATGAAAAACTGTTTTTT. Amino acid sequence: CAIGSRDRATNEKLFF.

The V gene is TRBV19, the J gene TRBJ2-7, with D perhaps given as TRBD1 or TRBD2 (5 bases each). Germline V gene sequence: CDR1 LNHDA, CDR2 SQIVND (reference sequence). Trimming removed 5 bases from V and 7 bases from J, with 15 bases in between. The CDR3 has 13 amino acids. CDR3 in DNA: TGTGCCAGTAGTGAGGGGACCGAGGGGGAGCAGTACTTC. Its translation is CASSEGTEGEQYF.

This clonotype has a count of ten or more. The chain uses TRBV12-3 or TRBV12-4 and TRBJ1-1, with D hard to call. The CDR3 has 14 amino acids. V gave up 7 bases and J gave up 1 base, with 13 bases separating them. The CDR3 spells CASTPGRENTEAFF. The CDR3 DNA reads TGTGCCAGCACCCCCGGGCGGGAGAACACTGAAGCTTTCTTT.

The DNA of the CDR3 is TGTGCCAGCAGTCCCGGGACGCCGTACCAAGAGACCCAGTACTTC. Residues: CASSPGTPYQETQYF. V gene TRBV7-9 combines with J gene TRBJ2-5; the D gene could be TRBD1 or TRBD2 (5 bases each). V was pared by 6 bases and J by 0 bases, with 14 bases between. The CDR3 covers 15 residues. Germline V CDR1 and CDR2: SEHNR, FQNEAQ (reference sequence). The whole variable domain, remainder taken from reference TRBV7-9 and TRBJ2-5, is DTGVSQNPRHKITKRGQNVTFRCDPISEHNRLYWYRQTLGQGPEFLTYFQNEAQLEKSRLLSDRFSAERPKGSFSTLEIQRTEQGDSAMYLCASSPGTPYQETQYFGPGTRLLVL.

As regards this clonotype: A much larger clonotype is one base distant, so this may be a read error. V and J are TRBV29-1 and TRBJ1-5, with 8 positions matching TRBD1. Germline loops: CDR1 SQVTM, CDR2 ANQGSEA. The CDR3 covers 13 residues. The CDR3, as DNA: TGCAGCGTGCCAGGGGGCGCGGGTCAGACCCAGCATTTT. Translation gives CSVPGGAGQTQHF.

This clonotype has ten or more counts. This chain uses TRBV2 with TRBJ1-3; 10 positions match TRBD1. CDR1 is SNHLY, CDR2 FYNNEI, per germline. CDR3 length: 15 amino acids. The V and J ends lost 4 bases and 2 bases, in that order; junction bases with no gene match: 2. DNA for the CDR3: TGTGCCAGCAGTGTCGGACAGGGGGCTGGAAACACCATATATTTT. Its protein is CASSVGQGAGNTIYF.

This clonotype was seen at least ten times. The chain has TRBV19 and TRBJ2-7; D remains unclear. V dropped 6 bases and J dropped 4 bases, with 13 bases sitting between them. The V gene's germline CDR1 is LNHDA and CDR2 SQIVND (reference sequence). There are 13 residues in the CDR3. CDR3 loop: CASSKLGLYEQYF. The CDR3 nucleotides are TGTGCCAGTAGCAAGCTAGGTTTGTACGAGCAGTACTTC.

This clonotype was counted only a few times. J is TRBJ1-2 and V is TRBV5-1; 7 nucleotides match TRBD1. Looked up from germline, CDR1 is SGHRS and CDR2 is YFSETQ. J was trimmed by 8 bases and V by 0 bases; bases with no gene match: 4. This CDR3 is 13 amino acids long. The CDR3 DNA follows: TGCGCCAGCAGCTTGGGCTCCAGGGGGGGCTACACCTTC. Translation: CASSLGSRGGYTF.